Below, one T cell receptor beta chain is given with its context. Germline trimming cut 4 bases from V and 8 bases from J; bases unmatched to any gene: 8. The germline gives CDR1 MNHEY, CDR2 SVGAGI. The CDR3 sequence is 15 residues long. These data come from a study of OX40 agonist ivuxolimab in advanced cancers. Looking at the study overall: Patients were treated with ivuxolimab, an agonistic anti-OX40 (CD134) antibody.

Here immunoSEQ multiplex PCR was the method, and the copy in TCRdb shows in-frame clones only, minus some. The sample yields roughly 60,000 clones, about 90% seen once. The TCR was taken from an adult with an advanced solid tumor such as melanoma, head and neck, liver or kidney cancer. Source: CD4+ or CD8+ T cells sorted from blood, taken in a trial of the OX40 agonist ivuxolimab. This chain uses TRBV6-5 with TRBJ2-1; 10 nucleotides line up with TRBD1. CDR3 nucleotides: TGTGCCAGCAGTTCCGGGACAGGGGCTTTTCATGAGCAGTTCTTC. Translating it yields CASSSGTGAFHEQFF.